The 11 T cell receptor beta chains reported below all come from one sample, sequenced in a study of response to subunit inactivated influenza vaccine. TCRdb analysed the RT-PCR reads with MiXCR anew, one entry per CDR3 protein. The sample holds about 780,000 distinct CDR3 sequences, approximately 17% seen once. Here the sequenced sample was PBMCs from blood, taken approximately 5 days after vaccination. These receptors were taken from a man aged 45-65 years who received an inactivated influenza vaccine.

The J gene is TRBJ1-5, the V gene TRBV10-3, with TRBD1 matching over 7 bases. This CDR3 is built from 14 residues. The germline gives CDR1 ENHRY, CDR2 SYGVKD. The trim removed 0 bases at V and 4 bases at J, leaving 0 bases unmatched. CDR3 residues: CAISESGQNQPQHF. For the CDR3, the DNA is TGTGCCATCAGTGAGTCGGGACAGAATCAGCCCCAGCATTTT.

This chain links TRBV20-1 with TRBJ2-5; 9 bases line up with TRBD1. V shed 5 bases and J 4 bases; nucleotides not matched to a gene: 11. Germline V gives CDR1 DFQATT, CDR2 SNEGSKA (reference sequence). This CDR3 comprises 15 residues. The CDR3 DNA is TGCAGTGCTCCAGGATCGGACAGGGGCCGAGAGACCCAGTACTTC. Translated, it gives CSAPGSDRGRETQYF.

In this sample, this clonotype turned up many times. J is TRBJ2-7 and V is TRBV29-1, with 7 bases lining up with TRBD2. CDR1 SQVTM and CDR2 ANQGSEA come from the germline V gene. The CDR3 sequence is 12 residues long. With 4 bases clipped from V and 2 bases from J, the junction kept 2 bases outside the gene matches. The CDR3 coding sequence is TGCAGCGTTGGGGGGGGGACCTACGAGCAGTACTTC. This translates into CSVGGGTYEQYF.

V and J are TRBV18 and TRBJ2-7; TRBD1 agrees at 8 bases. In germline, CDR1 is KGHSH, CDR2 LQKENI. The length of the CDR3 is 15 residues. The junction had 3 bases not matched to a gene; V was cut back by 0 bases and J by 2 bases. CDR3 sequence (DNA): TGTGCCAGCTCACCACCGATCAGGGGGCCCTACGAGCAGTACTTC. This translates into CASSPPIRGPYEQYF.

At least ten counts were recorded for this clonotype. The rearrangement joins TRBV20-1 to TRBJ2-3; D perhaps matches TRBD1 (6 bases). Germline lookup yields CDR1 DFQATT and CDR2 SNEGSKA (reference sequence). This CDR3 has 14 amino acids. V was pared by 3 bases and J by 0 bases, with 10 bases between. The CDR3 sequence is CSARAGASTDTQYF. The CDR3 DNA reads as TGCAGTGCTAGGGCAGGGGCCAGCACAGATACGCAGTATTTT.

The sample holds many counts of this clonotype. This chain uses TRBV7-9 with TRBJ2-2, with D perhaps matching TRBD1 (5 bases). This CDR3 comprises 13 residues. V lost 10 bases and J 1 base, leaving 10 bases between the germline ends. Germline CDR1 reads SEHNR; CDR2 reads FQNEAQ (reference sequence). The CDR3 region has the DNA TGTGCCACCGCTACAGGGAACACCGGGGAGCTGTTTTTT. Translated: CATATGNTGELFF.

The chain links TRBV6-6 to TRBJ2-1; D not resolved. V shed 2 bases and J shed 10 bases, with 12 bases lying between them. The CDR3 is made up of 13 amino acids. The V gene's germline CDR1 is MNHNY and CDR2 SVGAGI (reference sequence). CDR3 sequence: CASSYAETGEQFF. CDR3 nucleotides: TGTGCCAGCAGTTACGCTGAGACCGGGGAGCAGTTCTTC.

Only a few counts were recorded for this clonotype. The chain combines TRBV11-2 with TRBJ2-1, with 7 positions matching TRBD1. Trimming cost V 5 bases and J 2 bases; bases outside gene matches: 6. The V gene's germline CDR1 is SGHAT and CDR2 FQNNGV. The CDR3 has 15 amino acids. Written as DNA, the CDR3 is TGTGCCAGCAGCGATTGGGACAGTCCCTACAATGAGCAGTTCTTC. Translation: CASSDWDSPYNEQFF.

This clonotype was seen a handful of times. V and J are TRBV29-1 and TRBJ2-3; weak D call: TRBD1 (6 bases). The germline V gene encodes CDR1 SQVTM and CDR2 ANQGSEA. The V gene lost 7 bases and the J gene lost 9 bases, with 23 bases spanning the gap. CDR3 length: 14 residues. For the CDR3, the DNA is TGCAGCGGACAGGTTCTCCAAGATACCGGCACGCAGTATTTT. Its protein product is CSGQVLQDTGTQYF.

This chain joins TRBV20-1 and TRBJ2-2, with unresolved D. This CDR3 is built from 16 residues. Germline CDR1 DFQATT, CDR2 SNEGSKA (reference sequence). Trimming removed 3 bases at V and 4 bases at J, with 18 bases between. The CDR3 DNA is TGCAGTGCTAGCCCTGGCCGCAAACTTGGCACCGGGGAGCTGTTTTTT. Protein: CSASPGRKLGTGELFF.

This clonotype has only one observation. Its ends do not fully match the called genes, so a read error is possible. V usage is TRBV7-1 and J usage is TRBJ2-1; D remains ambiguous. TRBV7-1 is labeled an ORF, and its function is uncertain. CDR3 size: 13 residues. DNA for the CDR3: TGTGCCATCAGCTCCGGGCTGTACAATGAGCAGTTCTTC. Its translation is CAISSGLYNEQFF.